Presented here are 24 T cell receptor beta chains from one specimen sequenced in a study of blood T cell repertoires in COVID-19. Generated by immunoSEQ multiplex PCR, the TCRdb table keeps only in-frame clones and is missing some. This table has over 200,000 clones, around 89% appearing once. Sequencing was done on a sample of peripheral blood. The source is a woman aged 40 to 55 who had recovered from COVID-19.

For the CDR3, the DNA is TGCGCCAGCAGCCAAGACATTGGACAGCTCTATGGCTACACCTTC. It yields the protein CASSQDIGQLYGYTF. J is TRBJ1-2 and V is TRBV4-1; a weak D match, TRBD1 (6 bases). V was cut by 0 bases and J by 4 bases, with 12 bases left in between. The length of the CDR3 is 15 residues. The germline V gene encodes CDR1 MGHRA and CDR2 YSYEKL.

This clone came up a few times. Other nucleotide sequences from this sample produce the same CDR3. This chain links TRBV5-1 with TRBJ1-1; tentative D call: TRBD1 (5 bases). The CDR3 totals 14 residues. Germline V lookup: CDR1 SGHRS, CDR2 YFSETQ. V was pared by 0 bases and J by 4 bases, with 10 bases between. The CDR3 DNA is TGCGCCAGCAGCTTGGGTGGGGGGAGCACTGAAGCTTTCTTT. Residues: CASSLGGGSTEAFF.

The chain combines TRBV5-6 with TRBJ2-3; perhaps TRBD2 as D (6 bases). From germline, CDR1 is SGHDT and CDR2 YYEEEE. This CDR3 spans 17 amino acids. The V end was cut by 0 bases, the J end by 0 bases, with 14 bases between. The CDR3 reads CASSLAGGPLSTDTQYF. DNA of the CDR3: TGTGCCAGCAGCTTGGCCGGGGGACCCCTTAGCACAGATACGCAGTATTTT.

The chain has TRBV5-6 and TRBJ1-2, with D possibly TRBD1 on 5 matching bases. Trimming left V 4 bases short and J 6 bases short, with 22 bases between. Looked up from germline, CDR1 is SGHDT and CDR2 is YYEEEE. This CDR3 is 16 amino acids long. The CDR3 sequence is CASSQLGPGLKDGYTF. The CDR3 region has the DNA TGTGCCAGCAGCCAGCTTGGCCCAGGGTTAAAGGATGGCTACACCTTC.

This chain links TRBV6-6 with TRBJ1-5; unclear D gene. Trimming stripped 6 bases from V and 1 base from J, with 13 bases between. The CDR3 consists of 15 residues. Looked up from germline, CDR1 is MNHNY and CDR2 is SVGAGI (reference sequence). The CDR3 reads CASSPPGESNQPQHF. Here the CDR3 DNA reads TGTGCCAGCAGCCCCCCCGGGGAGAGCAATCAGCCCCAGCATTTT.

The chain has TRBV6-6 and TRBJ2-2; 10 nucleotides match TRBD2. The length of the CDR3 is 16 residues. With 6 bases clipped from V and 0 bases from J, the junction kept 4 bases outside the gene matches. Germline loops: CDR1 MNHNY, CDR2 SVGAGI (reference sequence). The CDR3 spells CASRASGGANTGELFF. For the CDR3, the DNA is TGTGCCAGCAGGGCTAGCGGGGGAGCGAACACCGGGGAGCTGTTTTTT.

The rearrangement joins TRBV6-2 or TRBV6-3 to TRBJ2-6; possibly TRBD2 for D (5 bases). This CDR3 has 16 amino acids. Germline-derived CDR1 and CDR2 are MNHEY and SVGEGT. V lost 6 bases and J 3 bases, leaving 15 bases between the germline ends. CDR3 sequence (DNA): TGTGCCAGCAGCCCCGGGATCCCTCTTGGGGCCAACGTCCTGACTTTC. Protein product: CASSPGIPLGANVLTF.

In its sample, this clone was seen once. The chain carries TRBV5-1 and TRBJ1-1, with D hard to call. Trimming stripped 2 bases from V and 4 bases from J, with 9 bases between. In germline, CDR1 is SGHRS, CDR2 YFSETQ. CDR3 size: 13 residues. Here the CDR3 reads CASSFGVSTEAFF. CDR3 bases: TGCGCCAGCAGCTTCGGGGTTAGCACTGAAGCTTTCTTT.

The rearrangement joins TRBV18 to TRBJ2-1; 12 bases are a match to TRBD1. The J segment lost 5 bases and the V segment lost 0 bases, leaving 2 bases of the junction unmatched. This CDR3 is built from 16 residues. CDR1 and CDR2 from the germline V gene are KGHSH and LQKENI. CDR3 bases: TGTGCCAGCTCACCACCGGGACAGGGGGCCCACAATGAGCAGTTCTTC. It is translated as CASSPPGQGAHNEQFF.

The rearrangement joins TRBV5-1 to TRBJ2-5; the match to TRBD2 covers 9 bases. Germline loops: CDR1 SGHRS, CDR2 YFSETQ. This CDR3 comprises 14 residues. The V segment lost 4 bases and the J segment 5 bases; nucleotides outside the gene matches: 6. The CDR3 DNA is TGCGCCAGCAGCCACGATGCGGGGGGGGAGACCCAGTACTTC. It encodes CASSHDAGGETQYF.

The rearrangement uses TRBV7-8 and TRBJ2-1; 9 nucleotides line up with TRBD2. CDR3 length equals 17 residues. Germline loops: CDR1 SGHVS, CDR2 FQNEAQ. V lost 2 bases to trimming and J lost 9 bases; unmatched junction nucleotides: 14. Written as DNA, the CDR3 is TGTGCCAGCAGCTTATTGGTTAGCGGGAGAACGCGGGGTGAGCAGTTCTTC. This sequence encodes CASSLLVSGRTRGEQFF. The full variable domain, with the rest looked up from reference TRBV7-8 and TRBJ2-1, is GAGVSQSPRYKVAKRGQDVALRCDPISGHVSLFWYQQALGQGPEFLTYFQNEAQLDKSGLPSDRFFAERPEGSVSTLKIQRTQQEDSAVYLCASSLLVSGRTRGEQFFGPGTRLTVL.

V is TRBV4-1 and J is TRBJ2-7; maybe TRBD1 (5 bases). CDR1 MGHRA and CDR2 YSYEKL come from the germline V gene. With 1 base removed from V and 2 bases from J, the gap between germline ends came to 9 bases. This CDR3 is built from 14 residues. The CDR3: CASSQGGPPYEQYF. The CDR3 DNA sequence: TGCGCCAGCAGCCAAGGGGGCCCACCCTACGAGCAGTACTTC.

A few counts support this clone. This chain uses TRBV7-3 with TRBJ1-6, with 9 bases aligning to TRBD1. CDR1 SGHTA and CDR2 FQGTGA come from the germline V gene. J lost 7 bases, V lost 2 bases, and 3 bases had no gene match. The CDR3 covers 15 residues. The CDR3 DNA reads as TGTGCCAGCAGCTTATGGGGGACAGGGAATTCACCCCTCCACTTT. Translating it yields CASSLWGTGNSPLHF.

V gene TRBV30 combines with J gene TRBJ2-7; TRBD2 matches 9 bases. V lost 5 bases, J lost 2 bases, and 1 base stayed unmatched. The CDR3 runs 12 residues. Germline values: CDR1 GTSNPN, CDR2 SVGIG (reference sequence). In nucleotides, the CDR3 is TGTGCCTGGGCTAGCGGGGCCTACGAGCAGTACTTC. It codes for CAWASGAYEQYF.

The chain has TRBV19 and TRBJ2-3; D may be TRBD2 (5 bases). V was cut by 3 bases and J by 1 base, with 8 bases left in between. CDR3 length equals 14 residues. Germline loops: CDR1 LNHDA, CDR2 SQIVND (reference sequence). CDR3 DNA sequence: TGTGCCAGTAGTATTATCGGGGGCACAGATACGCAGTATTTT. Translated: CASSIIGGTDTQYF.

The chain carries TRBV28 and TRBJ2-1, with 8 bases matching TRBD1. CDR1 is MDHEN, CDR2 SYDVKM, per germline. This CDR3 spans 15 amino acids. V was pared by 7 bases and J by 3 bases, with 8 bases of the junction left unmatched. In DNA, the CDR3 is TGTGCCAGCACACCCCCCAGGGGGCTCTACAATGAGCAGTTCTTC. Translation gives CASTPPRGLYNEQFF. Complete variable domain (other parts from reference TRBV28 and TRBJ2-1): DVKVTQSSRYLVKRTGEKVFLECVQDMDHENMFWYRQDPGLGLRLIYFSYDVKMKEKGDIPEGYSVSREKKERFSLILESASTNQTSMYLCASTPPRGLYNEQFFGPGTRLTVL.

The J gene is TRBJ2-2, the V gene TRBV6-2 or TRBV6-3; TRBD2 agrees at 8 bases. The CDR3 contains 17 residues. The V and J ends lost 2 bases and 5 bases, in that order; junction bases with no gene match: 10. Germline CDR1 reads MNHEY; CDR2 reads SVGEGT. The CDR3 is CASSYPRSGAGTGELFF. The CDR3, as DNA: TGTGCCAGCAGTTACCCCCGTAGCGGGGCCGGGACCGGGGAGCTGTTTTTT.

The V gene is TRBV9, the J gene TRBJ2-1; the match to TRBD2 covers 8 bases. The CDR3 contains 14 residues. Germline loops: CDR1 SGDLS, CDR2 YYNGEE. The ends lost 6 bases at V and 7 bases at J; junction bases unmatched: 9. The CDR3: CASNRLASGNEQFF. CDR3 sequence (DNA): TGTGCCAGCAACAGACTAGCGAGTGGGAATGAGCAGTTCTTC.

The rearrangement uses TRBV9 and TRBJ1-5, with 7 nucleotides matching TRBD1. V shed 4 bases, J shed 10 bases, and the junction held 20 bases outside the gene matches. The CDR3 length is 17 residues. From germline, CDR1 is SGDLS and CDR2 YYNGEE. CDR3 sequence (DNA): TGTGCCAGCAGCCTGGGTCCAGGAGGGGGCCAGGATACCCCCCAGCATTTT. This translates into CASSLGPGGGQDTPQHF.

J is TRBJ2-1 and V is TRBV6-1; the D gene is possibly TRBD1 (6 bases). CDR3 length: 13 amino acids. V was shortened by 4 bases and J by 6 bases, with 10 bases between the two germline ends. CDR1 is MNHNS, CDR2 SASEGT, per germline. The CDR3 here is CASSGEQGNEQFF. In nucleotides, the CDR3 is TGTGCCAGCAGTGGCGAACAGGGCAATGAGCAGTTCTTC.

This chain joins TRBV5-1 and TRBJ1-5, with no clear D. CDR3 length: 14 residues. Germline V gene data show CDR1 as SGHRS and CDR2 as YFSETQ. V was cut by 2 bases and J by 8 bases, with 14 bases left in between. The CDR3 nucleotides read TGCGCCAGCAGCTTTGCCGGGTCCGGGGAGCCCCAGCATTTT. Translated: CASSFAGSGEPQHF.

This chain uses TRBV10-3 with TRBJ2-3; TRBD2 aligns across 16 bases. Germline assignment: CDR1 ENHRY and CDR2 SYGVKD. CDR3 size: 17 residues. Trimming took 7 bases from V and 4 from J; bases not matched to a gene: 8. The CDR3 is CAITGTSGRAGADTQYF. The CDR3 coding sequence is TGTGCCATCACCGGGACTAGCGGGAGGGCGGGGGCAGATACGCAGTATTTT.

The J gene is TRBJ2-1, the V gene TRBV9; 10 bases line up with TRBD2. This CDR3 has 14 amino acids. V lost 3 bases and J lost 8; bases outside the gene matches: 5. Germline CDR1 is SGDLS and CDR2 is YYNGEE. The CDR3 protein is CASSGAGGRDEQFF. CDR3 bases: TGTGCCAGCAGCGGAGCGGGAGGGAGGGATGAGCAGTTCTTC.

The V call is TRBV7-6, the J call TRBJ2-5; weak D call: TRBD2 (6 bases). V was trimmed by 0 bases and J by 7 bases, leaving 15 bases between them. The germline CDR1 and CDR2 sequences are SGHVS and FNYEAQ. CDR3 length: 15 amino acids. For the CDR3, the DNA is TGTGCCAGCAGCTTAGCGAGGGGCCACGGGGGGACCCAGTACTTC. Translation: CASSLARGHGGTQYF.